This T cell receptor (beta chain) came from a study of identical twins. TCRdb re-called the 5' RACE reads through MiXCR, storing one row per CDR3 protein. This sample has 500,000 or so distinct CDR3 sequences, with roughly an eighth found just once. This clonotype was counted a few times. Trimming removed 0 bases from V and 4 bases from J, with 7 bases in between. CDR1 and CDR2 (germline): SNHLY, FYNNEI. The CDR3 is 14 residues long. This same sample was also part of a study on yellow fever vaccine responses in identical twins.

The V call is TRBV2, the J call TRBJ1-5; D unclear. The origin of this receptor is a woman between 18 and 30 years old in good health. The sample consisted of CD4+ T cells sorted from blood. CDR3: CASSEAPGNQPQHF. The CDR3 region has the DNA TGTGCCAGCAGTGAAGCGCCGGGTAATCAGCCCCAGCATTTT.